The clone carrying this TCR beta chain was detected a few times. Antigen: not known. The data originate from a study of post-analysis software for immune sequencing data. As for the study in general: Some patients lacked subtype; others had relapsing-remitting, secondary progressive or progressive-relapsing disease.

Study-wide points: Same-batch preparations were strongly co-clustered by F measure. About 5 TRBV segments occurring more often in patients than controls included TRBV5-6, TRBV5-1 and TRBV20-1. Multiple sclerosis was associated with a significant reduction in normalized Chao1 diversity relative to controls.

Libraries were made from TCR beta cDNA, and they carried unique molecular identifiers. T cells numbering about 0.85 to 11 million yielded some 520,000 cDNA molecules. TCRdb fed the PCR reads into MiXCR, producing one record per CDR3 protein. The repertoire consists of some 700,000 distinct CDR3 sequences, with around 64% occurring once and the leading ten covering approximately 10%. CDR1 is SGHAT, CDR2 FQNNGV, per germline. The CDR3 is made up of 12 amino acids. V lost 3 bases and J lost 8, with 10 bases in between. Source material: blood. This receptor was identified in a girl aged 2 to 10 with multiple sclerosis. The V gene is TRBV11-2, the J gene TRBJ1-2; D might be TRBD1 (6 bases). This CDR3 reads CASSFTGRGYTF. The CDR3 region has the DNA TGTGCCAGCAGCTTCACAGGGCGAGGCTACACCTTC.